This T cell receptor beta chain is from a study of blood T cells in healthy people across ages. Study-level points and caveats: Diversity was higher, and naive CD4+ cells more numerous, in long-lived donors than in aged donors. Not knowing donor CMV status may have confounded expanded clonotype changes.

The V end lost 2 bases, the J end lost 6 bases, and 11 bases lay between the germline ends. The CDR3 contains 13 residues. Through a sample-barcoded 5' primer and a J-beta primer mix, a second PCR was run for roughly 6 to 12 cycles. In TCRdb, the 5' RACE reads were re-called with MiXCR into one record per CDR3 protein. The sample has 550,000 to 750,000 distinct CDR3 sequences; roughly 21% are singletons. As concerns this clonotype: Its antigen remains unknown.

The receptor was isolated from a man aged 65 to 79 in good health. Sequences were obtained from blood. The J gene is TRBJ2-7, the V gene TRBV12-3 or TRBV12-4; D gene ambiguous. The CDR3 nucleotides read TGTGCCAGCAGTTTAAGTGGAGAGGTCGAGCAGTACTTC. Translated, it gives CASSLSGEVEQYF.